A selection of T cell receptor beta chains follows, all from one sample in a study of shared clonotypes between healthy human individuals. Produced via immunoSEQ multiplex PCR; TCRdb's table is partial and in-frame only. Of about 820,000 clones listed, 80% to 95% are singletons. What was sequenced was naive CD8+ T cells sorted from blood. These receptors were collected from a man aged 30 to 39 in good health. Both conserved end residues are part of each CDR3. The D gene is left open where the match is weak. Some rows mark clone size as missing; the rest say once, few, many or name a class of expanded clone.

NA	NA	TRBJ2-7	TRBV7-6	TGTGCCAGCAGCTTAGACGGGGACGGGATGGATTACGAGCAGTACTTC	CASSLDGDGMDYEQYF
TRBD1	once	TRBJ1-2	TRBV25-1	TGTGCCAGCAGTGCCCGGGACAGCTCCAAGGGCTACACCTTC	CASSARDSSKGYTF
TRBD2	NA	TRBJ2-7	TRBV19	TGTGCCAGTAGTAAGCGGGACTACTCCTACGAGCAGTACTTC	CASSKRDYSYEQYF
NA	NA	TRBJ2-7	TRBV11-2	TGTGCCAGCAGCTTTGGGGGGAGTAGGTACGAGCAGTACTTC	CASSFGGSRYEQYF
NA	once	TRBJ2-7	TRBV29-1	TGCAGCGCCAGAGCCGGTTACGAGCAGTACTTC	CSARAGYEQYF
NA	NA	TRBJ2-2	TRBV19	TGTGCCAGTAGTATAGATAGGCTAGTTGACACCGGGGAGCTGTTTTTT	CASSIDRLVDTGELFF
NA	NA	TRBJ2-2	TRBV10-1	TGCGCCAGCAGTGCGGCGTATCGGGCGAACACCGGGGAGCTGTTTTTT	CASSAAYRANTGELFF
NA	once	TRBJ2-5	TRBV7-9	TGTGCCAGCAGCTTAGGGAACCAAGAGACCCAGTACTTC	CASSLGNQETQYF
NA	once	TRBJ2-7	TRBV21-1	TGTGCCAGCAGCAAAGACGGAAGGGTCTACGAGCAGTACTTC	CASSKDGRVYEQYF
NA	NA	TRBJ2-6	TRBV9	TGTGCCAGCAGCGAGAGTGGATCTGGGGCCAACGTCCTGACTTTC	CASSESGSGANVLTF
TRBD2	NA	TRBJ2-1	TRBV4-1	TGCGCCAGCAGCCAAGAACCGGGAGGGCTCTACAATGAGCAGTTCTTC	CASSQEPGGLYNEQFF
NA	NA	TRBJ2-5	TRBV7-9	TGTGCCAGCAGTCCGAGTCCTCGCCGGGAGACCCAGTACTTC	CASSPSPRRETQYF
TRBD1	NA	TRBJ1-1	TRBV29-1	TGCAGCGTTGAGGCCCCGGGACAGGGGCTTACTGAAGCTTTCTTT	CSVEAPGQGLTEAFF
NA	NA	TRBJ2-1	TRBV25-1	TGTGCCAGCAGTGTTGGGGGGTTTCAGTTCTTC	CASSVGGFQFF
NA	NA	TRBJ1-2	TRBV19	TGTGCCAGTAGTATAGGAGGGGTTGGCTACACCTTC	CASSIGGVGYTF
TRBD1	NA	TRBJ2-3	TRBV7-8	TGTGCCAGCAGCCGAAGACAGGGGGCGGCCCCAGATACGCAGTATTTT	CASSRRQGAAPDTQYF
TRBD2	NA	TRBJ2-7	TRBV29-1	TGCAGCGTTGTACCAGGCTTGGGGACTAATTACGAGCAGTACTTC	CSVVPGLGTNYEQYF
TRBD1	once	TRBJ1-3	TRBV27	TGTGCCAGCAGTCCCGGGACAGTGCTAGGAAACACCATATATTTT	CASSPGTVLGNTIYF
NA	NA	TRBJ1-1	TRBV4-1	TGCGCCAGCAGCCAAGCCCACGGCATGAACACTGAAGCTTTCTTT	CASSQAHGMNTEAFF
NA	NA	TRBJ2-3	TRBV7-9	TGTGCCAGCAGCCACATAATGGAAACTAGCACAGATACGCAGTATTTT	CASSHIMETSTDTQYF
TRBD2	NA	TRBJ2-7	TRBV7-9	TGTGCCAGCAGCGGTATGGGACTAGCGGCCACCTACGAGCAGTACTTC	CASSGMGLAATYEQYF
NA	NA	TRBJ2-1	TRBV27	TGTGCCAGCAGTTCGACGGCCTACAATGAGCAGTTCTTC	CASSSTAYNEQFF
NA	NA	TRBJ1-1	TRBV19	TGTGCCAGTAGTATAATCGGTCTAAACACTGAAGCTTTCTTT	CASSIIGLNTEAFF
NA	NA	TRBJ1-2	TRBV29-1	TGCAGCGTCAGGGGTTCGGGTGGCTACACCTTC	CSVRGSGGYTF
TRBD2	once	TRBJ2-7	TRBV14	TGTGCCAGCAGCCAAGAGTGGGGCGGGGGGGAATACTACGAGCAGTACTTC	CASSQEWGGGEYYEQYF
TRBD2	NA	TRBJ2-1	TRBV23-1	TGCGCCAGCAGTCAATCTCAGACTAGCGGGAGTCTCAATGAGCAGTTCTTC	CASSQSQTSGSLNEQFF
NA	NA	TRBJ2-7	TRBV5-1	TGCGCCAGCAGCTTGGATTGGATAAGGGATCTAAAATTTTCTCAGTACTTC	CASSLDWIRDLKFSQYF
NA	NA	TRBJ2-7	TRBV4-1	TGCGCCAGCAGCCAAACTCAAGGGTACGAGCAGTACTTC	CASSQTQGYEQYF
NA	NA	TRBJ1-3	TRBV6-5	TGTGCCAGCAGTTTAGCATTAGGGCTCTCTGGAAACACCATATATTTT	CASSLALGLSGNTIYF
TRBD2	NA	TRBJ2-5	TRBV7-8	TGCCTAGCGGGAACCCAAGAGACCCAGTACTTC	CLAGTQETQYF
TRBD2	NA	TRBJ2-7	TRBV5-8	TGTGCCAGCAGCTTCCGAGGACTAGCGGGAACCTACGAGCAGTACTTC	CASSFRGLAGTYEQYF
NA	NA	TRBJ2-1	TRBV6-5	TGTGCCAGCAGTTACGACGCTCGGGGGCCCAATGAGCAGTTCTTC	CASSYDARGPNEQFF